Following are 14 T cell receptor beta chains from one sample sequenced in a study of control samples from healthy donors and cancer patients. Sequencing was performed with immunoSEQ multiplex PCR; in TCRdb, only in-frame clones are kept and a portion is missing. The sample consists of tens of thousands of clones, approximately 88% of them appearing once. Sequenced input: PBMCs. Receptor source: a woman aged 50 to 65 with colorectal cancer.

This chain uses TRBV19 with TRBJ2-3; possibly TRBD2 for D (7 bases). The CDR3 loop spans 14 amino acids. CDR1 is LNHDA, CDR2 SQIVND, per germline (reference sequence). Deletions cut 8 bases from V and 1 base from J, with 13 bases between. The CDR3 DNA follows: TGTGCCAGTGGGGAGGGGGTCGGCACAGATACGCAGTATTTT. Translated: CASGEGVGTDTQYF.

The genes are TRBV2 and TRBJ2-1, with D unclear. V was pared by 6 bases and J by 10 bases, with 16 bases between. The CDR3 spans 13 residues. From germline, CDR1 is SNHLY and CDR2 FYNNEI. CDR3 DNA: TGTGCCAGCAGCCTTGGGCCTTCCGGCGAGCAGTTCTTC. It yields the protein CASSLGPSGEQFF. The complete variable domain, with remaining parts taken from reference TRBV2 and TRBJ2-1, reads EPEVTQTPSHQVTQMGQEVILRCVPISNHLYFYWYRQILGQKVEFLVSFYNNEISEKSEIFDDQFSVERPDGSNFTLKIRSTKLEDSAMYFCASSLGPSGEQFFGPGTRLTVL.

This clone was found a few times. The chain uses TRBV4-2 and TRBJ2-7; possibly TRBD1 for D (6 bases). V was cut by 0 bases and J by 2 bases, with 11 bases left in between. The germline V gene encodes CDR1 LGHNA and CDR2 YNFKEQ. This CDR3 has 15 residues. The CDR3 here is CASSQEVTGPYEQYV. CDR3 DNA: TGTGCCAGCAGCCAAGAAGTGACAGGCCCCTACGAGCAGTACGTC.

The V and J genes are TRBV14 and TRBJ1-4, with TRBD1 as a possible D gene (6 bases). CDR1 and CDR2 (germline): SGHDN, FVKESK. CDR3 length: 14 amino acids. Trimming pared 6 bases from V and 4 bases from J, leaving 12 bases between. Written as DNA, the CDR3 is TGTGCCAGCAGTCGACAGGCCTTTAATGAAAAACTGTTTTTT. Translating gives CASSRQAFNEKLFF.

The gene calls are TRBV6-2 or TRBV6-3 and TRBJ2-1; D gene ambiguous. The V end lost 3 bases, the J end lost 6 bases, and 3 bases lay between the germline ends. Germline V lookup: CDR1 MNHEY, CDR2 SVGEGT. This CDR3 comprises 11 residues. The DNA for the CDR3 is TGTGCCAGCAGTTATGCCAATGAGCAGTTCTTC. It specifies CASSYANEQFF.

V is TRBV12-3 or TRBV12-4 and J is TRBJ1-4, with no clear D. The CDR3 loop spans 12 amino acids. The V gene lost 1 base and the J gene lost 7 bases, with 4 bases spanning the gap. This CDR3 is CASSLVGEKLFF. CDR3 in DNA: TGTGCCAGCAGTTTAGTCGGTGAAAAACTGTTTTTT.

The rearrangement joins TRBV6-5 to TRBJ2-2; D gene uncertain. The CDR3 is 15 amino acids. V was pared by 5 bases and J by 2 bases, with 12 bases between. Germline V gene lookup returns CDR1 MNHEY and CDR2 SVGAGI. The DNA for the CDR3 is TGTGCCAGCAGTCCCGACTGGATAAACACCGGGGAGCTGTTTTTT. This translates into CASSPDWINTGELFF.

The V gene is TRBV27, the J gene TRBJ2-3; TRBD2 agrees at 14 bases. This CDR3 contains 15 residues. The germline CDR1 and CDR2 sequences are MNHEY and SMNVEV (reference sequence). Unmatched junction bases numbered 4, after V lost 3 bases and J lost 8 bases. For the CDR3, the DNA is TGTGCCAGCAGTTTGACTAGCGGGGGGGCAGGTACGCAGTATTTT. This sequence encodes CASSLTSGGAGTQYF.

This clone appeared a single time. This chain links TRBV28 with TRBJ1-1, with 12 bases lining up with TRBD1. V lost 4 bases to trimming and J lost 11 bases; unmatched junction nucleotides: 11. The CDR3 has 15 residues. Germline lookup yields CDR1 MDHEN and CDR2 SYDVKM. DNA of the CDR3: TGTGCCAGCAGTTACGGTGCAGGGACAGGGGGCACGGCTTTCTTT. Translation gives CASSYGAGTGGTAFF. Together with reference TRBV28 and TRBJ1-1, the CDR3 gives the full variable domain: DVKVTQSSRYLVKRTGEKVFLECVQDMDHENMFWYRQDPGLGLRLIYFSYDVKMKEKGDIPEGYSVSREKKERFSLILESASTNQTSMYLCASSYGAGTGGTAFFGQGTRLTVV.

The gene calls are TRBV10-2 and TRBJ1-1, with D possibly matching TRBD1 (6 bases). CDR3 length equals 16 residues. The germline V gene encodes CDR1 WSHSY and CDR2 SAAADI. V lost 6 bases to trimming and J lost 2 bases, with 19 bases between them. CDR3 loop: CASRQGLTAGNTEAFF. In DNA, the CDR3 is TGCGCCAGCAGACAGGGCCTCACCGCGGGAAACACTGAAGCTTTCTTT.

The chain employs TRBV5-1 and TRBJ2-7; TRBD1 matches 8 bases. The trim removed 3 bases at V and 4 bases at J, leaving 6 bases unmatched. CDR1 is SGHRS, CDR2 YFSETQ, per germline. The CDR3 totals 14 residues. The CDR3 DNA reads as TGCGCCAGCAGCTGCAGGGGGCGGAGGTACGAGCAGTACGTC. Protein product: CASSCRGRRYEQYV.

The CDR3 sequence is CASSQQGTGELFF. CDR3 DNA sequence: TGTGCCAGCAGCCAGCAGGGGACCGGGGAGCTGTTTTTT. The chain joins TRBV13 to TRBJ2-2; weak D call: TRBD1 (6 bases). Per the germline V gene, CDR1 is PRHDT and CDR2 is FYEKMQ (reference sequence). V lost 5 bases and J 5 bases, leaving 9 bases between the germline ends. The CDR3 consists of 13 residues. The full variable domain, in which reference TRBV13 and TRBJ2-2 provide the parts outside the CDR3, is AAGVIQSPRHLIKEKRETATLKCYPIPRHDTVYWYQQGPGQDPQFLISFYEKMQSDKGSIPDRFSAQQFSDYHSELNMSSLELGDSALYFCASSQQGTGELFFGEGSRLTVL.

In DNA form, the CDR3 reads TGTGCCAGCAGTGAATGGACAGGCCCTGAAGCTTTCTTT. Encoded protein: CASSEWTGPEAFF. The genes are TRBV2 and TRBJ1-1; the match to TRBD1 covers 7 bases. Germline CDR1 is SNHLY and CDR2 is FYNNEI. This CDR3 has 13 residues. V lost 2 bases to trimming and J lost 6 bases; unmatched junction nucleotides: 3.

V is TRBV6-4 and J is TRBJ1-2; 7 bases are shared with TRBD1. V lost 6 bases, J lost 2 bases, and 9 bases stayed unmatched. CDR1 and CDR2 (germline): MRHNA, SNTAGT. The CDR3 sequence is 15 residues long. The CDR3 coding sequence is TGTGCCAGCAGGTTCGGACAGGTGCTAAACTATGGCTACACCTTC. Its translation: CASRFGQVLNYGYTF.